What follows is one T cell receptor beta chain and its context. In this sample, this clonotype turned up many times. This clone's antigen is unknown. No qualities accompany the bases; no much larger clone lies one base away. These data originate in a study of T cells in Graves' hyperthyroidism and ophthalmopathy (dated by TCRdb to the late 2010s). About the investigation overall: Peripheral blood samples were taken at initial diagnosis, before any treatment was given. To identify distinguishing TCR V-J signatures, a discovery cohort of some 99 patients was used, comprising 43 with Graves' ophthalmopathy and 55 to 65 with stable Graves' hyperthyroidism. An independent validation cohort of 18 to 20 hyperthyroidism patients and approximately 16 patients who later progressed to ophthalmopathy tested prospective prediction of ophthalmopathy. The approximately 100 discovery patients were randomly divided into training and test sets at a 7:3 ratio. The study also compared thyroid tissue and blood T-cell repertoires from 6 or 7 Graves' hyperthyroidism patients. After sampling, hyperthyroidism patients received methimazole starting at 30 mg daily, and ophthalmopathy patients received high-dose intravenous methylprednisolone. The paper reports TCR Vbeta CDR3 sequencing of 140 or so peripheral blood samples: over 40 ophthalmopathy, about 75 hyperthyroidism and 17 progressor patients. Summary of the overall study and its limitations: During validation, the model predicted progression to ophthalmopathy a median of around 6 months ahead of onset, with 60% to 71% sensitivity and around 72% specificity. Blood samples also contained most of the expanded thyroid clonotypes (frequency above 0.001), which suggests that blood repertoires may reflect thyroid immune responses. In cross-validation, a model built on a 13 V-J signature told ophthalmopathy apart from stable hyperthyroidism with over 85% sensitivity and roughly 81% specificity, and in testing the same model reached 80%/75%. Sample size was not statistically predetermined, and blinding of investigators to group allocation was not performed.

Moderately to severely active disease, a Clinical Activity Score of at least 3, a NOSPECS grade of at least 4, and a duration under 3 months were present in ophthalmopathy patients. Any patient with an uncontrolled infection, another autoimmune disease, pregnancy or lactation was excluded. Diagnoses were established on the basis of clinical symptoms, serum thyroxine and TRAb, thyroid ultrasound, and orbital computed tomography. PBMCs were isolated from approximately 10 ml of fresh peripheral blood by Ficoll-Paque density gradient centrifugation. Trizol reagent was used to extract total RNA, and RNA quality was then checked on an Agilent 2100 Bioanalyzer. TCR beta CDR3 regions were amplified from RNA transcripts. The TCR CDR3 was subjected to a first round of RT-PCR using the HTBI primer set and the Qiagen OneStep RT-PCR kit. The libraries were constructed in a second round of multiplex PCR and then size-selected and purified. Sequencing of the libraries was done on an Illumina HiSeq2000 using paired-end 100 bp reads. The source study handled its data this way. Raw data were processed with SOAPnuke, discarding reads with adapters, uncalled bases, mean Phred below 15, or no exact constant-primer or identifier match. COPE v1.2.5 was used to merge the high-quality paired reads, and each unique nucleotide sequence was defined as a clonotype. MiTCR v1.1 was used to align clonotypes to the IMGT TRBV, TRBD and TRBJ reference segments. Analysis was restricted to V-J combinations with a frequency above 0.0001, which covered 99.2% of repertoires. A TCS score was defined as the ratio between F50 (clonal expansion) and ExV (chaos), using BLOSUM62-based TCRdist between CDR3 peptides within each V-J. Welch's t-statistics and random forest reduced roughly 500 V-J features to about 13, which were used in a naive Bayes classifier (R e1071). TCRdb reprocessed the public reads (quality trimming at Q25 with fastp, clone calling with MiXCR) and kept in-frame beta chains. Rows are unified per CDR3 protein, each entry keeping the most common DNA and genes. These V and J calls are TCRdb output, not the study's own analysis. The sample yields over 300,000 distinct CDR3 sequences; 12% to 15% were counted once. Jointly, the top ten make up around 32% of the sample.

A distance of 17 bases separates the germline ends of V and J, which lose 5 bases and 3 bases respectively. From the cysteine through the phenylalanine, the CDR3 covers 15 amino acids. Only CDR3 DNA is held: 45 bases, read in frame from base 1. The germline V gene provides CDR1 MNHNS and CDR2 SASEGT. Material: blood. This TCR was sampled from a woman aged 40-49 years with Graves' ophthalmopathy. The sequence is built from TRBV6-1 and TRBJ2-7; matching of 5 bases hints at TRBD1 as the D gene. The nucleotide sequence is given as TGTGCCAGCAGTTCCGCTGGGGCGGATAACTACGAGCAGTACTTC. Protein translation: CASSSAGADNYEQYF.